Each of the 25 T cell receptor beta chains below was sequenced from the same sample in a study of shared clonotypes between healthy human individuals. Generated by immunoSEQ multiplex PCR, the TCRdb table keeps only in-frame clones and is missing some. The sample contains about 1.1 million clones, about 80% of which appear only once. The sample consisted of memory CD4+ T cells from PBMCs. Subset of the sample: CD45RA-negative fraction. The source is a man aged 18 to 35 in good health. Some clones in this sample may be carry-over from other donors' samples.

CDR3 protein: CASSLVRGASSYEQYF. The DNA of the CDR3 is TGTGCCAGCAGCTTAGTTCGTGGGGCTAGCTCCTACGAGCAGTACTTC. This chain links TRBV5-4 with TRBJ2-7, with a tentative D call TRBD1 (5 bases). Per the germline V gene, CDR1 is SGHNT and CDR2 is YYREEE (reference sequence). CDR3 size: 16 residues. With 2 bases removed from V and 0 bases from J, the gap between germline ends came to 15 bases.

The chain recombines TRBV7-2 with TRBJ2-7; 8 bases are shared with TRBD2. Germline V gene lookup returns CDR1 SGHTA and CDR2 FQGNSA. The CDR3 sequence is 14 residues long. Trimming at V came to 5 bases and at J to 2 bases, leaving 5 bases not matched to a gene. In nucleotides, the CDR3 is TGTGCCAGCAGCGTAGAACTAGCGGCCTACGAGCAGTACTTC. Translated: CASSVELAAYEQYF.

This clone was found a few times. The V call is TRBV6-6, the J call TRBJ2-7; TRBD2 agrees at 9 bases. Germline-derived CDR1 and CDR2 are MNHNY and SVGAGI (reference sequence). V trimming: 3 bases; J trimming: 2 bases; junction bases outside the gene matches: 8. CDR3 length: 16 amino acids. The CDR3 nucleotides read TGTGCCAGCAGTTATGGGGGGACTAGCAGCACCTACGAGCAGTACTTC. It specifies CASSYGGTSSTYEQYF.

This clone was found a few times. The genes are TRBV5-4 and TRBJ2-4; the D gene is possibly TRBD1 (6 bases). CDR1 is SGHNT, CDR2 YYREEE, per germline (reference sequence). This CDR3 is 15 amino acids long. V lost 0 bases, J lost 4 bases, and 11 bases lay in between. Here the CDR3 reads CASSLGAGDKNIQYF. CDR3 in DNA: TGTGCCAGCAGCTTGGGAGCAGGGGATAAAAACATTCAGTACTTC.

CDR3: CGGSTYNEQFF. The CDR3 bases are TGTGGCGGGAGTACCTACAATGAGCAGTTCTTC. The rearrangement links TRBV30 to TRBJ2-1, with 7 bases identical to TRBD2. CDR3 size: 11 residues. Germline V gene data show CDR1 as GTSNPN and CDR2 as SVGIG (reference sequence). The full variable domain, its missing parts supplied by reference TRBV30 and TRBJ2-1, is SQTIHQWPATLVQPVGSPLSLECTVEGTSNPNLYWYRQAAGRGLQLLFYSVGIGQISSEVPQNLSASRPQDRQFILSSKKLLLSDSGFYLCGGSTYNEQFFGPGTRLTVL.

The chain joins TRBV2 to TRBJ2-5; the match to TRBD1 covers 10 bases. Trimming took 7 bases from V and 4 from J; bases not matched to a gene: 6. The length of the CDR3 is 14 residues. Per the germline V gene, CDR1 is SNHLY and CDR2 is FYNNEI. The CDR3 DNA reads as TGTGCCAGCACCCTAAGACAGGGGGCAGAGACCCAGTACTTC. As protein: CASTLRQGAETQYF.

The chain employs TRBV4-1 and TRBJ2-3; 11 positions agree with TRBD2. Germline CDR1 and CDR2: MGHRA and YSYEKL. The CDR3 spans 15 residues. Trimming removed 0 bases from V and 8 bases from J; junction bases left unmatched: 4. This chain's CDR3 is CASSQDRTSGFTQYF. In nucleotides, the CDR3 is TGCGCCAGCAGCCAAGATCGGACTAGCGGGTTTACGCAGTATTTT.

V gene TRBV25-1 combines with J gene TRBJ2-5; possible D gene TRBD1, 6 bases. The germline V and J ends were trimmed by 2 bases and 5 bases, with 12 bases remaining between them. The length of the CDR3 is 14 residues. Germline lookup yields CDR1 MGHDK and CDR2 SYGVNS. The CDR3 loop is CASSEIQGRETQYF. The CDR3 nucleotides read TGTGCCAGCAGTGAAATACAGGGAAGGGAGACCCAGTACTTC.

V is TRBV5-1 and J is TRBJ2-1, with D possibly being TRBD2 (6 bases). Trimming removed 2 bases at V and 2 bases at J, with 11 bases between. The CDR3 has 15 residues. Germline V gene data show CDR1 as SGHRS and CDR2 as YFSETQ. The CDR3 sequence: CASSFLALPYNEQFF. CDR3 in DNA: TGCGCCAGCAGCTTTCTAGCGCTACCCTACAATGAGCAGTTCTTC.

This rearrangement joins TRBV21-1 to TRBJ1-4. TRBV21-1 is given as a pseudogene. This CDR3 is built from 15 residues. The CDR3 DNA is TGTGCCAGCAGCACCCCCGGGCCCAACGGTGAAAAACTGTTTTTT. It codes for CASSTPGPNGEKLFF.

This chain uses TRBV6-1 with TRBJ1-5; D gene uncertain. This CDR3 region has 16 residues. Trimming took off 1 base at V and 0 bases at J, with 10 bases between the two ends. Germline V gene lookup returns CDR1 MNHNS and CDR2 SASEGT. As DNA, the CDR3 is TGTGCCAGCAGTGAAGTCGGCAGCTATAGCAATCAGCCCCAGCATTTT. Its translation: CASSEVGSYSNQPQHF.

The chain has TRBV2 and TRBJ2-5; 7 bases agree with TRBD2. Looked up from germline, CDR1 is SNHLY and CDR2 is FYNNEI. The trim removed 4 bases at V and 1 base at J, leaving 3 bases unmatched. This CDR3 region has 14 residues. The CDR3 loop reads CASSARLAQETQYF. CDR3 in DNA: TGTGCCAGCAGTGCGCGACTAGCCCAAGAGACCCAGTACTTC.

The J gene is TRBJ1-2, the V gene TRBV28; D gene ambiguous. V lost 5 bases and J lost 4, with 14 bases in between. There are 14 residues in the CDR3. Per germline, CDR1 MDHEN and CDR2 SYDVKM. This CDR3 reads CASSLTVPPYGYTF. The CDR3 bases are TGTGCCAGCAGTCTCACGGTCCCGCCCTATGGCTACACCTTC.

This chain uses TRBV7-3 with TRBJ2-2; weak D call: TRBD1 (6 bases). Trimming pared 5 bases from V and 1 base from J, leaving 14 bases between. Per germline, CDR1 SGHTA and CDR2 FQGTGA. This CDR3 is 16 amino acids long. The CDR3 region has the DNA TGTGCCAGCAGCCCGAGGACAGTACGGAACACCGGGGAGCTGTTTTTT. It yields the protein CASSPRTVRNTGELFF.

The chain joins TRBV4-2 to TRBJ1-4; D uncertain. Per the germline V gene, CDR1 is LGHNA and CDR2 is YNFKEQ. The CDR3 runs 13 residues. V gave up 7 bases and J gave up 8 bases, with 14 bases separating them. This chain's CDR3 is CASTTQMREKLFF. CDR3 DNA sequence: TGTGCCAGCACCACACAGATGAGGGAAAAACTGTTTTTT.

This clone appeared a few times. This sequence joins TRBV27 and TRBJ2-2; D is perhaps TRBD1 (6 bases). This CDR3 is 15 amino acids long. Trimming left V 6 bases short and J 7 bases short, with 18 bases between. Germline-derived CDR1 and CDR2 are MNHEY and SMNVEV (reference sequence). Here the CDR3 DNA reads TGTGCCAGCAGCCCCCAGAGGGGGAGTAGCGGGGAGCTGTTTTTT. It codes for CASSPQRGSSGELFF.

This clone has only one observation. V and J are TRBV5-1 and TRBJ2-6; weak D call: TRBD1 (6 bases). The ends were cut back, 4 bases at V and 2 bases at J, with 10 bases in the middle. Germline CDR1 reads SGHRS; CDR2 reads YFSETQ. The CDR3 runs 15 residues. The CDR3 here is CASSGTGTGANVLTF. The CDR3 nucleotides are TGCGCCAGCAGCGGAACAGGGACTGGGGCCAACGTCCTGACTTTC.

In its sample, this clone was seen once. This chain links TRBV11-2 with TRBJ1-2; D not certain. The CDR3 length is 16 residues. Trimming cost V 1 base and J 7 bases, with 19 bases left between them. Germline V gene sequence: CDR1 SGHAT, CDR2 FQNNGV. In DNA, the CDR3 is TGTGCCAGCAGCTTAGCATCGGCGTCCTCCAGGTCTGGCTACACCTTC. This translates into CASSLASASSRSGYTF.

The chain employs TRBV5-4 and TRBJ2-1; D tentatively fits TRBD1 or TRBD2 (5 bases each). The CDR3 covers 15 residues. Germline V gives CDR1 SGHNT, CDR2 YYREEE (reference sequence). V was clipped by 4 bases and J by 7 bases, with 18 bases between them. DNA for the CDR3: TGTGCCAGCAGCCCCCAGCCGGGGCCTACAAATGAGCAGTTCTTC. Translated, it gives CASSPQPGPTNEQFF.

A remark on this clone: This CDR3 is also generated by other DNA sequences in the sample. The chain is built from TRBV28 and TRBJ1-5; TRBD1 aligns across 7 bases. With V trimmed by 3 bases and J by 6 bases, 5 bases remained unmatched. The CDR3 totals 14 residues. Germline V gene sequence: CDR1 MDHEN, CDR2 SYDVKM. The CDR3 DNA reads as TGTGCCAGCAGTTTGGCAGGGGGAGGTCAGCCCCAGCATTTT. Translation gives CASSLAGGGQPQHF.

The V gene is TRBV4-1, the J gene TRBJ2-1; a possible D gene is TRBD1 (6 bases). CDR1 and CDR2 from the germline V gene are MGHRA and YSYEKL. V lost 1 base and J lost 2, with 12 bases in between. The CDR3 is made up of 16 amino acids. This CDR3 reads CASSQGGGFTYNEQFF. In nucleotides, the CDR3 is TGCGCCAGCAGCCAAGGAGGGGGTTTTACCTACAATGAGCAGTTCTTC.

V is TRBV7-2 and J is TRBJ1-2, with TRBD1 identical over 9 bases. Germline V gene data show CDR1 as SGHTA and CDR2 as FQGNSA. CDR3 size: 15 residues. Losses at the gene ends were 5 bases for V and 8 bases for J; bases not matched to a gene: 12. In DNA, the CDR3 is TGTGCCAGCAGCCCGACCGGACAGGGGAGTCTAGGCTACACCTTC. It yields the protein CASSPTGQGSLGYTF. Full variable domain (rest looked up from reference TRBV7-2 and TRBJ1-2): GAGVSQSPSNKVTEKGKDVELRCDPISGHTALYWYRQSLGQGLEFLIYFQGNSAPDKSGLPSDRFSAERTGGSVSTLTIQRTQQEDSAVYLCASSPTGQGSLGYTFGSGTRLTVV.

The V call is TRBV18, the J call TRBJ1-5; D possibly corresponds to TRBD1 (6 bases). V lost 6 bases to trimming and J lost 5 bases, with 14 bases between them. The CDR3 sequence is 14 residues long. Germline V gene lookup returns CDR1 KGHSH and CDR2 LQKENI. The CDR3 loop reads CASSRQGFDQPQHF. For the CDR3, the DNA is TGTGCCAGCTCCCGGCAGGGGTTCGATCAGCCCCAGCATTTT.

The chain joins TRBV5-6 to TRBJ1-5, with 7 bases identical to TRBD1. V lost 0 bases to trimming and J lost 2 bases; unmatched junction nucleotides: 5. The germline gives CDR1 SGHDT, CDR2 YYEEEE. The CDR3 totals 16 residues. In DNA, the CDR3 is TGTGCCAGCAGCTTGGGACAGGGCTTTGGCAATCAGCCCCAGCATTTT. Its translation is CASSLGQGFGNQPQHF. The complete variable domain, with remaining parts taken from reference TRBV5-6 and TRBJ1-5, reads DAGVTQSPTHLIKTRGQQVTLRCSPKSGHDTVSWYQQALGQGPQFIFQYYEEEERQRGNFPDRFSGHQFPNYSSELNVNALLLGDSALYLCASSLGQGFGNQPQHFGDGTRLSIL.

This chain joins TRBV11-1 and TRBJ1-1; TRBD1 aligns across 7 bases. Losses at the gene ends were 1 base for V and 11 bases for J; bases not matched to a gene: 7. The CDR3 has 13 residues. CDR1 SGHAT and CDR2 FQDESV come from the germline V gene (reference sequence). The CDR3 coding sequence is TGTGCCAGCAGCTTAGGGAGGACAGGTGGGGCTTTCTTT. Translating it yields CASSLGRTGGAFF. Full variable domain (missing parts from reference TRBV11-1 and TRBJ1-1): EAEVAQSPRYKITEKSQAVAFWCDPISGHATLYWYRQILGQGPELLVQFQDESVVDDSQLPKDRFSAERLKGVDSTLKIQPAELGDSAMYLCASSLGRTGGAFFGQGTRLTVV.